This paragraph reports one TCR beta chain. The antigen remains unidentified. Assay used: immunoSEQ multiplex PCR; TCRdb lists only in-frame clones, some missing. The sample yields some 130,000 clones, about 93% seen once. The data originate from a study of T cell responses to AZD1222 COVID-19 vaccine. General study results and limits: Regions 160-218 and 743-854 dominated among vaccine-associated CD4 TCRs spanning spike.

The CDR3 length is 16 residues. Per the germline V gene, CDR1 is LGHNA and CDR2 is YNFKEQ. With 0 bases removed from V and 3 bases from J, the gap between germline ends came to 14 bases. Second-dose intervals of approximately 4 or approximately 12 weeks were pooled. The source of this sequence is an adult who received the AZD1222 COVID-19 vaccine. The chain carries TRBV4-2 and TRBJ1-1; D is ambiguous. Sequenced here: peripheral blood, sampled 28 days after the second AZD1222 dose. CDR3 DNA: TGTGCCAGCAGCCAAGAGGACTGGGCCGGGGACACTGAAGCTTTCTTT. Residues: CASSQEDWAGDTEAFF.